These T cell receptor beta chains were read from a single sample in a study of shared clonotypes between healthy human individuals. Data came from immunoSEQ multiplex PCR; TCRdb stores just in-frame clones and leaves some out. This sample has 1,100,000 or so clones; around 78% occur once, and the top ten carry 0.4% to 0.55%. Sequenced material: memory CD4+ T cells from PBMCs. These receptor sequences come from a man younger than 35 in good health. Some clones in this sample may be carry-over from other donors' samples. Both conserved end residues are part of each CDR3. The order of the fields is CDR3 protein, CDR3 DNA, J gene, V gene, clone size, D gene, CDR3 length. D genes are given only for firm matches. Clone size is not always given. Where it is, it says once, few, many or a class for expanded clones.

cdr3_aa: CASSEGPGYYGYTF
cdr3_nt: TGTGCCAGCAGTGAAGGGCCGGGGTACTATGGCTACACCTTC
j_call: TRBJ1-2
v_call: TRBV2
clone_size: NA
d_call: NA
cdr3_length: 14

cdr3_aa: CASSLGTGKYEQYF
cdr3_nt: TGTGCCAGCAGTTTGGGGACAGGCAAGTACGAGCAGTACTTC
j_call: TRBJ2-7
v_call: TRBV27
clone_size: NA
d_call: TRBD1
cdr3_length: 14

cdr3_aa: CASSPGGTAYEQYF
cdr3_nt: TGTGCCAGCAGCCCGGGGGGGACAGCCTACGAGCAGTACTTC
j_call: TRBJ2-7
v_call: TRBV11-3
clone_size: NA
d_call: NA
cdr3_length: 14

cdr3_aa: CASSSGASSSGNTIYF
cdr3_nt: TGCGCCAGCAGCTCTGGAGCGTCGAGCTCTGGAAACACCATATATTTT
j_call: TRBJ1-3
v_call: TRBV5-1
clone_size: once
d_call: NA
cdr3_length: 16

cdr3_aa: CASSPSSQRELFF
cdr3_nt: TGTGCCAGCAGCCCCAGTTCCCAAAGGGAGCTGTTTTTT
j_call: TRBJ2-2
v_call: TRBV5-4
clone_size: NA
d_call: NA
cdr3_length: 13

cdr3_aa: CASRSQTYNSPLHF
cdr3_nt: TGTGCCAGCAGATCTCAGACCTATAATTCACCCCTCCACTTT
j_call: TRBJ1-6
v_call: TRBV7-2
clone_size: NA
d_call: NA
cdr3_length: 14

cdr3_aa: CASRAGTLNTEAFF
cdr3_nt: TGTGCCAGCAGGGCCGGGACACTGAACACTGAAGCTTTCTTT
j_call: TRBJ1-1
v_call: TRBV7-9
clone_size: NA
d_call: NA
cdr3_length: 14

cdr3_aa: CASSAGPQTNYGYTF
cdr3_nt: TGCGCCAGCAGCGCGGGACCGCAAACTAACTATGGCTACACCTTC
j_call: TRBJ1-2
v_call: TRBV5-1
clone_size: NA
d_call: NA
cdr3_length: 15

cdr3_aa: CASSGGLGPQETQYF
cdr3_nt: TGCGCCAGCAGTGGGGGACTGGGCCCCCAAGAGACCCAGTACTTC
j_call: TRBJ2-5
v_call: TRBV10-1
clone_size: few
d_call: NA
cdr3_length: 15

cdr3_aa: CAISEGSAASGEQFF
cdr3_nt: TGTGCCATCAGTGAGGGATCGGCGGCGTCAGGTGAGCAGTTCTTC
j_call: TRBJ2-1
v_call: TRBV10-3
clone_size: NA
d_call: NA
cdr3_length: 15

cdr3_aa: CASSSPAGQGAPGNTIYF
cdr3_nt: TGTGCCAGCAGCTCCCCGGCGGGACAGGGGGCGCCCGGAAACACCATATATTTT
j_call: TRBJ1-3
v_call: TRBV5-4
clone_size: NA
d_call: TRBD1
cdr3_length: 18

cdr3_aa: CASTPGPYNEQFF
cdr3_nt: TGTGCCAGCACCCCTGGGCCATACAATGAGCAGTTCTTC
j_call: TRBJ2-1
v_call: TRBV6-6
clone_size: NA
d_call: NA
cdr3_length: 13

cdr3_aa: CASRERQGNGNTF
cdr3_nt: TGTGCCAGCAGGGAGCGACAGGGGAATGGGAACACCTTC
j_call: TRBJ1-2
v_call: TRBV2
clone_size: NA
d_call: TRBD1
cdr3_length: 13

cdr3_aa: CASSFLEGNTIYF
cdr3_nt: TGTGCCAGCAGCTTTTTGGAGGGAAACACCATATATTTT
j_call: TRBJ1-3
v_call: TRBV11-2
clone_size: NA
d_call: NA
cdr3_length: 13

cdr3_aa: CASSPTGMQGGEQYF
cdr3_nt: TGTGCCAGCAGCCCAACAGGGATGCAAGGGGGCGAGCAGTACTTC
j_call: TRBJ2-7
v_call: TRBV11-2
clone_size: many
d_call: NA
cdr3_length: 15

cdr3_aa: CASSLAHPGSNYGYTF
cdr3_nt: TGTGCCAGCAGCTTAGCGCATCCGGGATCTAACTATGGCTACACCTTC
j_call: TRBJ1-2
v_call: TRBV7-2
clone_size: once
d_call: NA
cdr3_length: 16

cdr3_aa: CASSSNRGTGGDGYTF
cdr3_nt: TGTGCCAGCAGTTCCAATCGGGGGACAGGGGGTGATGGCTACACCTTC
j_call: TRBJ1-2
v_call: TRBV28
clone_size: few
d_call: TRBD1
cdr3_length: 16

cdr3_aa: CASSPLGGRVRSYNEQFF
cdr3_nt: TGTGCCAGCAGCCCGCTCGGCGGGAGGGTGAGGTCCTACAATGAGCAGTTCTTC
j_call: TRBJ2-1
v_call: TRBV7-9
clone_size: NA
d_call: TRBD2
cdr3_length: 18

cdr3_aa: CASSLRGDLGYTF
cdr3_nt: TGTGCCAGCAGTTTAAGGGGGGACCTTGGCTACACCTTC
j_call: TRBJ1-2
v_call: TRBV28
clone_size: NA
d_call: NA
cdr3_length: 13

cdr3_aa: CASSYTASDTQYF
cdr3_nt: TGTGCCAGCAGTTACACAGCCTCAGATACGCAGTATTTT
j_call: TRBJ2-3
v_call: TRBV6-5
clone_size: NA
d_call: NA
cdr3_length: 13

cdr3_aa: CATSRAGTGGYEQYF
cdr3_nt: TGTGCCACCAGCAGAGCCGGGACGGGGGGCTACGAGCAGTACTTC
j_call: TRBJ2-7
v_call: TRBV15
clone_size: NA
d_call: TRBD2
cdr3_length: 15

cdr3_aa: CASSLAGIYGYTF
cdr3_nt: TGTGCCAGCAGCTTAGCGGGGATCTATGGCTACACCTTC
j_call: TRBJ1-2
v_call: TRBV11-2
clone_size: NA
d_call: NA
cdr3_length: 13

cdr3_aa: CASSLVGTVNEQFF
cdr3_nt: TGTGCCAGCAGCTTAGTTGGAACGGTCAATGAGCAGTTCTTC
j_call: TRBJ2-1
v_call: TRBV7-8
clone_size: NA
d_call: NA
cdr3_length: 14